This TCR beta chain was captured by sequencing in a study of identical twins. Regarding the study as a whole: Zero-insertion analyses were open to partial confounding by invariant MAIT and iNKT cells. In beta out-of-frame sequences, the excess sharing between twins was weaker.

Healthy Caucasians made up all donors. The CDR3 runs to 13 residues. V lost 5 bases, J lost 2 bases, and 10 bases lay in between. The germline V gene has CDR1 LNHNV and CDR2 YYDKDF (reference sequence). This clonotype was counted between two and nine times. Its antigen is currently unknown. Unique molecular identifiers were in the cDNA, with template-switch universal primer binding. TCRdb called the 5' RACE reads again in MiXCR, with one record for every CDR3 protein. The sample carries some 590,000 distinct CDR3 sequences, just under 10% recorded once. This sample was shared with a second study, whose subject was yellow fever vaccine responses in identical twins.

The receptor was derived from a woman aged 18-29 years in good health. Sequenced: PBMCs. The gene calls are TRBV15 and TRBJ2-7, with a tentative D call TRBD2 (6 bases). The DNA of the CDR3 is TGTGCCACCAGCGCGTCGGGGGCCTACGAGCAGTACTTC. Translated: CATSASGAYEQYF.